This T cell receptor beta chain was captured by sequencing in a study of early T cells in non-severe SARS-CoV-2 infection. About the study: Unsorted whole blood bulk RNA was sequenced, with unpaired chains. General study results and limits: VDJdb matching favored anti-spike CD8 responses, missing private and CD4 specificities.

Trimming shortened V by 5 bases and J by 4 bases, and 23 bases separated the two germline ends. The CDR3 has 17 amino acids. CDR1 MNHNY and CDR2 SVGAGI come from the germline V gene (reference sequence). In the library, individual cDNA molecules carried attached unique molecular identifiers. Using its own MiXCR run on the 5' RACE reads, TCRdb lists one record per CDR3 protein. Here the sample spans around 40,000 distinct CDR3 sequences, roughly a tenth being singletons. Details on this clonotype: Its antigen is not known.

The chain is built from TRBV6-6 and TRBJ1-2, with D unresolved. The specimen sequenced was whole blood. The sequence came from an adult who was a healthcare worker with PCR-confirmed SARS-CoV-2 infection or an uninfected control (not recorded which). CDR3 in amino acids: CASSPRPWQPTFYGYTF. The CDR3 DNA follows: TGTGCCAGCAGTCCCCGCCCTTGGCAGCCAACTTTCTATGGCTACACCTTC.